This TCR beta chain was profiled in a study of blood T cell repertoires in COVID-19 (dated by TCRdb to 2019 to 2021). For the wider study: The collaborator samples originated in the United States, Italy and Spain and spanned the acute and convalescent phases of COVID-19. Where HLA class I and class II types were available, the types were taken from metadata supplied by the sample provider, not from assay-based typing. The repertoires were made available in a free public database intended to serve as a resource for research on the immune response to SARS-CoV-2. Samples were obtained from the ongoing ImmuneRACE study (first 160 participants) and from 950 to 1,500 subjects provided by 6 global collaborators. The sample metadata nearly always contained a de-identified subject ID, COVID-19 status, age in years and sex. The dataset comprised deeply sampled blood TCRbeta repertoires from subjects exposed to, actively infected with, or recovered from COVID-19. The material from the prospective study consisted of cDNA or gDNA derived from T cells, B-cell-depleted T cells, or PBMCs.

TCRbeta CDR3 regions were amplified from genomic DNA by means of the immunoSEQ Assay, a bias-controlled multiplex PCR. On the authors' methods: The number of nucleated cells in each sample was estimated from the amplification of reference gene primers within the assay. To quantify the absolute abundance of each unique TCRbeta CDR3 rearrangement, sequence reads were collapsed and filtered. For each sample, productive Simpson clonality was calculated by taking the square root of Simpson's diversity index across productive rearrangements. TCRdb retrieved this table from immuneACCESS and kept in-frame rearrangements only. Not all clones are present; in checked studies, unresolved V genes account for under half, and no reason is known for the remainder. V, J and clone size are those of that table, while D and trimming were read from the DNA. The sample has 120,000 to 150,000 clones on record, roughly 85% of them singletons. The leading ten clones occupy 8% of the sample.

Results the study describes overall, beyond this receptor: The quantity of clinical and demographic metadata differed by source and by participant and was supplied without curation.

Trimming costs V 4 bases and J 1 base, and their ends lie 8 bases apart. The CDR3 covers 14 residues, taking in both the cysteine and the phenylalanine. This entry keeps only the CDR3 DNA: 42 bases, framed from base 1. CDR1 and CDR2, per the germline V gene, are SGHRS and YFSETQ. In Seattle, one collaborating source enrolled patients while the infection was active and tracked those patients longitudinally over the course of disease. The collaborating institutions used their own protocols to collect whole blood in K2EDTA tubes. Collaborator samples were shipped for TCRbeta analysis as frozen whole blood, isolated PBMCs, or DNA extracted from either sample type. In the case of this clone: This receptor's antigen is unknown. No base quality values were provided; no much bigger clone lies one nucleotide off.

The V and J segments used are TRBV5-1 and TRBJ2-2, with TRBD1 perhaps the D gene, on 6 matching bases. The TCR comes from a woman aged 55-69 years with COVID-19, enrolled during active disease. Sequencing was done on a sample of peripheral blood. The base sequence is TGCGCCAGCAGCCCACAGGGGAACACCGGGGAGCTGTTTTTT. This is translated as CASSPQGNTGELFF. When the CDR3 is completed using the reference TRBV5-1 and TRBJ2-2 genes on either side, the full variable domain is KAGVTQTPRYLIKTRGQQVTLSCSPISGHRSVSWYQQTPGQGLQFLFEYFSETQRNKGNFPGRFSGRQFSNSRSEMNVSTLELGDSALYLCASSPQGNTGELFFGEGSRLTVL.